This TCR beta chain derives from a study of chemoradiotherapy in HPV16-positive cancers. Overall study context: Two HPV16-positive patients' cells yielded candidate HPV-specific clones and common motifs. Overall study findings and caveats: Candidate HPV-specific clones and E7-related TCR motifs grew in tumor during treatment. Functional assays defining HPV-specific T cells used only a couple of HPV16-positive patients.

The germline gives CDR1 MNHNS, CDR2 SASEGT. This CDR3 region has 12 residues. With 7 bases removed from V and 7 bases from J, the gap between germline ends came to 13 bases. The data were produced by immunoSEQ multiplex PCR, yet TCRdb's version contains in-frame clones alone and is incomplete. The sample shows about 10,000 clones, approximately 90% of them seen only once. With respect to this clone: The target antigen is unknown.

The TCR was taken from a human donor with HPV-associated anogenital cancer. The V call is TRBV6-1, the J call TRBJ1-1, with unresolved D. The starting material was blood, obtained from a patient who underwent chemoradiotherapy. The CDR3 bases are TGTGCCAGCATTTTCACGGGTCTTGAAGCTTTCTTT. Translated, it gives CASIFTGLEAFF.